The source of this T cell receptor beta chain is a study of blood T cell repertoires in COVID-19. Study at large: Sites across the United States, Italy and Spain contributed samples from acute and convalescent COVID-19. PBMCs, B-cell-depleted T cells, or T cells were the source of the cDNA or gDNA that made up the material.

Per the study methods: Reference gene primer amplification in the assay estimated nucleated cell counts. Measured with immunoSEQ multiplex PCR; TCRdb has only the in-frame clones, and not every one. The D gene and trimming were derived from the DNA, and the V and J assignments and clone size from that table. The sample lists hundreds of thousands of clones; 86% were seen once. V shed 4 bases and J 4 bases; nucleotides not matched to a gene: 5. The germline V gene has CDR1 MGHRA and CDR2 YSYEKL. The CDR3 is made up of 16 amino acids. This chain connects TRBV4-1 to TRBJ2-1; 12 nucleotides line up with TRBD1. The sequenced sample was peripheral blood. This clonotype originated in a woman between 50 and 59 years old with acute or convalescent COVID-19. The CDR3 DNA is TGCGCCAGCAGCCCTGGGACAGGGGGCTTTTACAATGAGCAGTTCTTC. It yields the protein CASSPGTGGFYNEQFF.